These 21 T cell receptor beta chains were all obtained from the same sample, sequenced in a study of CD8 T cells in Susac syndrome (dated by TCRdb to the late 2010s). The library was made by the immunoSEQ multiplex PCR assay. RNA was extracted using the RNeasy kit, and about 0.5 to 1 ug of the RNA was reverse transcribed with random hexamers. TCRdb handled the public reads itself, with Q25 trimming in fastp and clone calling in MiXCR, and kept productive beta chains. Rows are unified per CDR3 protein, each entry keeping the most common DNA and genes. Across this sample there are about 66,000 distinct CDR3 sequences, with approximately 94% seen only once. The ten largest clones capture around 0.61% of the sample. Sequencing was carried out using CD8+ T cells from PBMCs. The receptors originated from a human donor with multiple sclerosis.

This rearrangement joins TRBV27 to TRBJ2-7; D is perhaps TRBD2 (5 bases). CDR3 length: 15 residues. V dropped 5 bases and J dropped 1 base, with 15 bases sitting between them. Per germline, CDR1 MNHEY and CDR2 SMNVEV (reference sequence). The chain's CDR3 is CASSPGVLSSYEQYF. The DNA for the CDR3 is TGTGCCAGCAGTCCCGGGGTCCTTTCATCCTACGAGCAGTACTTC.

The chain combines TRBV7-8 with TRBJ2-2; 7 bases align to TRBD1. Germline V lookup: CDR1 SGHVS, CDR2 FQNEAQ. Trimming removed 1 base from V and 0 bases from J; junction bases left unmatched: 5. The CDR3 extends over 17 amino acids. The chain's CDR3 is CASSLGLRGPNTGELFF. Here the CDR3 DNA reads TGTGCCAGCAGCTTAGGTCTGAGGGGGCCGAACACCGGGGAGCTGTTTTTT.

The J gene is TRBJ2-1, the V gene TRBV4-1; D is perhaps TRBD2 (5 bases). From germline, CDR1 is MGHRA and CDR2 YSYEKL. Trimming pared 0 bases from V and 9 bases from J, leaving 15 bases between. The CDR3 runs to 15 residues. Written as DNA, the CDR3 is TGCGCCAGCAGCCAAGAAGCAGACACCGGAGGTGAGCAGTTCTTC. Translated: CASSQEADTGGEQFF.

This clonotype was detected only a few times. The chain uses TRBV4-3 and TRBJ1-6; the D gene is possibly TRBD1 (5 bases). The CDR3 runs 16 residues. V dropped 0 bases and J dropped 3 bases, with 9 bases sitting between them. Germline V gives CDR1 LGHNA, CDR2 YSLEER. The CDR3 nucleotides read TGCGCCAGCAGCCAAGATTCGGGGGGCTATAATTCACCCCTCCACTTT. Translating it yields CASSQDSGGYNSPLHF.

V and J are TRBV7-8 and TRBJ2-5; D perhaps matches TRBD2 (5 bases). V dropped 5 bases and J dropped 0 bases, with 13 bases sitting between them. The CDR3 consists of 15 residues. From germline, CDR1 is SGHVS and CDR2 FQNEAQ. This chain's CDR3 is CASSPDQRYQETQYF. The CDR3 bases are TGTGCCAGCAGCCCCGACCAGCGGTACCAAGAGACCCAGTACTTC.

The chain combines TRBV7-9 with TRBJ2-7; 13 nucleotides match TRBD2. The CDR3 has 17 amino acids. CDR1 is SEHNR and CDR2 is FQNEAQ in the germline V gene (reference sequence). The V gene end was trimmed by 5 bases and the J gene end by 4 bases; junction bases not matched to a gene: 11. CDR3 sequence reads: CASSPRIGLAGEYEQYF. CDR3 nucleotides: TGTGCCAGCAGCCCCCGGATTGGACTAGCGGGAGAATACGAGCAGTACTTC.

The chain has TRBV13 and TRBJ1-3; 9 bases fit TRBD1. This CDR3 has 18 amino acids. CDR1 and CDR2 from the germline V gene are PRHDT and FYEKMQ (reference sequence). The trim removed 5 bases at V and 4 bases at J, leaving 15 bases unmatched. CDR3 sequence: CASSTHPADRGSGNTIYF. DNA for the CDR3: TGTGCCAGCAGCACCCATCCTGCGGACAGGGGTTCCGGAAACACCATATATTTT.

The V and J genes are TRBV20-1 and TRBJ2-7; 8 positions match TRBD2. The CDR3 contains 15 residues. Germline trimming cut 1 base from V and 0 bases from J; bases unmatched to any gene: 5. Looked up from germline, CDR1 is DFQATT and CDR2 is SNEGSKA (reference sequence). In DNA form, the CDR3 reads TGCAGTGCTAGAGCAGTAGCGGGGAGCTCCTACGAGCAGTACTTC. It codes for CSARAVAGSSYEQYF.

This chain uses TRBV6-2 or TRBV6-3 with TRBJ2-7, with 7 bases that match TRBD1. Germline assignment: CDR1 MNHEY and CDR2 SVGEGT. The CDR3 runs to 14 residues. The J segment lost 9 bases and the V segment lost 4 bases, leaving 12 bases of the junction unmatched. CDR3 coding DNA: TGTGCCAGCAGTTCCCAGGGGACAGTTGAGGGGCAGTACTTC. Amino acids: CASSSQGTVEGQYF.

The CDR3: CASSDLRQGADEQYF. CDR3 sequence (DNA): TGTGCCAGCAGTGATCTGAGGCAGGGGGCAGACGAGCAGTACTTC. This sequence joins TRBV27 and TRBJ2-7, with 8 bases that match TRBD1. This CDR3 is built from 15 residues. Trimming took 5 bases from V and 5 from J; bases not matched to a gene: 11. The germline V gene has CDR1 MNHEY and CDR2 SMNVEV (reference sequence).

In its sample, this clonotype was seen once. This chain connects TRBV29-1 to TRBJ1-1; no firm D call. Germline V CDR1 and CDR2: SQVTM, ANQGSEA. This CDR3 is 13 amino acids long. Trimming took off 8 bases at V and 1 base at J, with 14 bases between the two ends. In DNA form, the CDR3 reads TGCAGCTCGTACCCGGGCTCGAACACTGAAGCTTTCTTT. The encoded protein is CSSYPGSNTEAFF.

This chain uses TRBV6-5 with TRBJ2-6; 8 positions agree with TRBD1. The ends lost 10 bases at V and 17 bases at J; junction bases unmatched: 10. The CDR3 contains 11 residues. Germline V lookup: CDR1 MNHEY, CDR2 SVGAGI. CDR3 sequence: CANRGATPLTF. CDR3 nucleotides: TGTGCCAACAGGGGGGCGACTCCCTTGACTTTC.

The chain has TRBV20-1 and TRBJ1-3; a possible D gene is TRBD1 (5 bases). Looked up from germline, CDR1 is DFQATT and CDR2 is SNEGSKA (reference sequence). The CDR3 has 15 amino acids. V gave up 0 bases and J gave up 7 bases, with 16 bases separating them. The CDR3 here is CSARDPAGPENTIYF. In DNA, the CDR3 is TGCAGTGCTAGAGATCCCGCAGGGCCTGAGAACACCATATATTTT.

The rearrangement links TRBV2 to TRBJ1-2; a possible D gene is TRBD1 (6 bases). Trimming took 2 bases from V and 5 from J, leaving 18 bases between them. CDR3 size: 16 residues. Germline V gives CDR1 SNHLY, CDR2 FYNNEI. The CDR3 coding sequence is TGTGCCAGCAGTGAAAGGGCAGGGGTTGGAAAATATGGCTACACCTTC. It is translated as CASSERAGVGKYGYTF.

The chain recombines TRBV11-2 with TRBJ2-7; D unclear. Germline V gene data show CDR1 as SGHAT and CDR2 as FQNNGV. Trimming stripped 5 bases from V and 1 base from J, with 9 bases between. The CDR3 is made up of 13 amino acids. The CDR3 reads CASSPGRSYEQYF. The DNA of the CDR3 is TGTGCCAGCAGCCCCGGCCGATCCTACGAGCAGTACTTC.

The chain employs TRBV9 and TRBJ2-1; 10 bases map to TRBD2. The CDR3 loop spans 14 amino acids. V trimming: 2 bases; J trimming: 8 bases; junction bases outside the gene matches: 4. The V gene's germline CDR1 is SGDLS and CDR2 YYNGEE. DNA for the CDR3: TGTGCCAGCAGCGTTAGCGGGACTAGCGATGAGCAGTTCTTC. Translated, it gives CASSVSGTSDEQFF. Filled out from reference TRBV9 and TRBJ2-1, the complete variable domain reads DSGVTQTPKHLITATGQRVTLRCSPRSGDLSVYWYQQSLDQGLQFLIQYYNGEERAKGNILERFSAQQFPDLHSELNLSSLELGDSALYFCASSVSGTSDEQFFGPGTRLTVL.

The chain combines TRBV15 with TRBJ2-5; TRBD1 might be the D (5 bases). CDR3 length: 13 amino acids. Germline V gene lookup returns CDR1 LNHNV and CDR2 YYDKDF (reference sequence). The V end lost 6 bases, the J end lost 5 bases, and 13 bases lay between the germline ends. The CDR3 DNA is TGTGCCACCAGTGGGGCCTCCCGGGAGACCCAGTACTTC. Translation gives CATSGASRETQYF.

The CDR3 DNA follows: TGTGCCAGCAGCTACATGGGCCGGGCCAACGTCCTGACTTTC. Translated: CASSYMGRANVLTF. The gene calls are TRBV7-2 and TRBJ2-6; D remains unclear. Trimming removed 4 bases from V and 5 bases from J, with 9 bases in between. This CDR3 comprises 14 residues. Germline lookup yields CDR1 SGHTA and CDR2 FQGNSA.

The J gene is TRBJ2-1, the V gene TRBV3-1, with 10 bases identical to TRBD2. Germline V gene data show CDR1 as LGHDT and CDR2 as YNNKEL (reference sequence). Trimming at V came to 4 bases and at J to 2 bases, leaving 2 bases not matched to a gene. The CDR3 runs 15 residues. This chain's CDR3 is CASSPSGGTYNEQFF. In nucleotides, the CDR3 is TGTGCCAGCAGCCCTAGCGGGGGAACCTACAATGAGCAGTTCTTC.

The CDR3 region is CASSRGTDQETQYF. The CDR3 bases are TGTGCCAGCAGCCGTGGGACAGATCAAGAGACCCAGTACTTC. The chain carries TRBV3-1 and TRBJ2-5, with 7 bases lining up with TRBD1. CDR3 length: 14 residues. CDR1 LGHDT and CDR2 YNNKEL come from the germline V gene (reference sequence). V lost 4 bases to trimming and J lost 2 bases; unmatched junction nucleotides: 4.

This rearrangement joins TRBV29-1 to TRBJ2-1; 9 bases match TRBD1. The CDR3 spans 13 residues. Germline values: CDR1 SQVTM, CDR2 ANQGSEA. V lost 8 bases to trimming and J lost 6 bases; unmatched junction nucleotides: 8. The CDR3 here is CSIGQGTGNEQFF. The DNA for the CDR3 is TGCAGCATCGGACAGGGGACGGGCAATGAGCAGTTCTTC.